The 7 T cell receptor beta chains presented below share a single source sample, sequenced in a study of blood T cell repertoires in COVID-19. Measured with immunoSEQ multiplex PCR; TCRdb has only the in-frame clones, and not every one. The sample has about 170,000 clones; less than 85% are singletons. The specimen sequenced was peripheral blood. All receptors come from an elderly woman with active or convalescent COVID-19.

The chain carries TRBV7-9 and TRBJ2-1; D is possibly TRBD2 (5 bases). Trimming left V 6 bases short and J 0 bases short, with 12 bases between. The germline V gene encodes CDR1 SEHNR and CDR2 FQNEAQ (reference sequence). The CDR3 covers 15 residues. The CDR3 here is CASRIRGDSYNEQFF. The CDR3 DNA sequence: TGTGCCAGCAGAATACGGGGTGACTCCTACAATGAGCAGTTCTTC.

Written as DNA, the CDR3 is TGTGCCAGCAGCTTGCAAAGACAGGGCGAAGCTTTCTTT. Protein product: CASSLQRQGEAFF. The genes are TRBV7-9 and TRBJ1-1; TRBD1 agrees at 7 bases. Germline V gene data show CDR1 as SEHNR and CDR2 as FQNEAQ (reference sequence). V dropped 3 bases and J dropped 8; count of bases not matched to a gene: 6. The CDR3 length is 13 residues.

This clone occurred a few times. The chain uses TRBV2 and TRBJ1-3, with D possibly being TRBD1 (5 bases). The CDR3 length is 16 residues. With 2 bases removed from V and 3 bases from J, the gap between germline ends came to 14 bases. From germline, CDR1 is SNHLY and CDR2 FYNNEI. This chain's CDR3 is CASSERKTARGNTIYF. CDR3 sequence (DNA): TGTGCCAGCAGTGAACGTAAGACAGCCCGTGGAAACACCATATATTTT. The complete variable domain, with remaining parts taken from reference TRBV2 and TRBJ1-3, reads EPEVTQTPSHQVTQMGQEVILRCVPISNHLYFYWYRQILGQKVEFLVSFYNNEISEKSEIFDDQFSVERPDGSNFTLKIRSTKLEDSAMYFCASSERKTARGNTIYFGEGSWLTVV.

The chain employs TRBV7-3 and TRBJ1-6, with a tentative D call TRBD1 (5 bases). Germline values: CDR1 SGHTA, CDR2 FQGTGA. CDR3 length equals 14 residues. Trimming removed 5 bases from V and 8 bases from J, with 13 bases in between. The CDR3 here is CASSRAGRDSPLHF. As DNA, the CDR3 is TGTGCCAGCAGCCGAGCGGGCAGGGATTCACCCCTCCACTTT.

The chain is built from TRBV29-1 and TRBJ2-2; D might be TRBD1 (5 bases). Trimming shortened V by 4 bases and J by 3 bases, and 12 bases separated the two germline ends. The length of the CDR3 is 14 residues. Germline V gene data show CDR1 as SQVTM and CDR2 as ANQGSEA. The CDR3 sequence is CSVGRGLDTGELFF. CDR3 DNA sequence: TGCAGCGTTGGAAGGGGCTTGGACACCGGGGAGCTGTTTTTT.

The chain recombines TRBV4-2 with TRBJ2-2; TRBD2 agrees at 13 bases. CDR1 and CDR2 (germline): LGHNA, YNFKEQ. This CDR3 is built from 17 residues. With V trimmed by 1 base and J by 2 bases, 1 base remained unmatched. CDR3 amino acids: CASSQGTSGRNTGELFF. The CDR3 DNA reads TGTGCCAGCAGCCAAGGGACTAGCGGGAGAAACACCGGGGAGCTGTTTTTT.

V usage is TRBV5-4 and J usage is TRBJ2-7; weak D call: TRBD1 (5 bases). Germline loops: CDR1 SGHNT, CDR2 YYREEE (reference sequence). The CDR3 runs 14 residues. Trimming pared 1 base from V and 4 bases from J, leaving 12 bases between. The CDR3 loop reads CASSLSGHEYEQYF. The DNA for the CDR3 is TGTGCCAGCAGCTTGTCAGGGCACGAGTACGAGCAGTACTTC.